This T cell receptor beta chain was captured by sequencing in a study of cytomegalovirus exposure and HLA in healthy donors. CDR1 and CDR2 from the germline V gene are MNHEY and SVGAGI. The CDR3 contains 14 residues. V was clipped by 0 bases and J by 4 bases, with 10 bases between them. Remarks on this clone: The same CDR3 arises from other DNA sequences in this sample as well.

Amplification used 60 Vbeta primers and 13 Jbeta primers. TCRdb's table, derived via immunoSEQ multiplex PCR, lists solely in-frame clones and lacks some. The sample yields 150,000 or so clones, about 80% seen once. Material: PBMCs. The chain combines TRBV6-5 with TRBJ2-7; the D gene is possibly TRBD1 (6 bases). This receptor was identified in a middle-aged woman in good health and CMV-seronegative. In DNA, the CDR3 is TGTGCCAGCAGTTACTCGACAGGAGATTACGAGCAGTACTTC. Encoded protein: CASSYSTGDYEQYF.